This T cell receptor (beta chain) was captured in a study of post-analysis software for immune sequencing data. The wider study: Patients had relapsing-remitting, secondary progressive or progressive-relapsing multiple sclerosis; some lacked subtype. Whole-study findings and limits: Relative to controls, patients had several TRBV segments at higher frequency, with TRBV5-6, TRBV5-1 and TRBV20-1 among these. Diversity measured as normalized Chao1 was significantly lower in multiple sclerosis patients than in controls.

Of note for this clonotype: The antigen remains undetermined.

Germline V gene sequence: CDR1 SGDLS, CDR2 YYNGEE. J was trimmed by 10 bases and V by 3 bases; bases with no gene match: 12. The CDR3 has 16 residues. Sequencing libraries made from TCR beta cDNA carried unique molecular identifiers. In TCRdb, the PCR reads were re-called with MiXCR into one record per CDR3 protein. The table records roughly 650,000 distinct CDR3 sequences, more than 50% of them present only once. The TCR was taken from a girl aged 2 to 10 with multiple sclerosis. The chain employs TRBV9 and TRBJ2-1, with TRBD2 matching over 11 bases. Source material: blood. The CDR3 is CASSAIAGGPSREQFF. CDR3 coding DNA: TGTGCCAGCAGCGCCATAGCGGGGGGGCCCTCTCGAGAGCAGTTCTTC.